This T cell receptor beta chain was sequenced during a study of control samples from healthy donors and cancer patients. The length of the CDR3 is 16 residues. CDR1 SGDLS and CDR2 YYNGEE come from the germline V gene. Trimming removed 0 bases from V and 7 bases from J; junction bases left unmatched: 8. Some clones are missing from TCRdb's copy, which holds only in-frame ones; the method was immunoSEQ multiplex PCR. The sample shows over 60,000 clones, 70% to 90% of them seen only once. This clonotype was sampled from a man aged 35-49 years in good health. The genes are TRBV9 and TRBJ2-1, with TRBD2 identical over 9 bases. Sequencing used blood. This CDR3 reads CASSVVRREGRNEQFF. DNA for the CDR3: TGTGCCAGCAGCGTAGTGAGGCGGGAGGGAAGGAATGAGCAGTTCTTC.